This T cell receptor (beta chain) was captured in a study of tumor-infiltrating lymphocytes in primary liver carcinoma. Study-level findings and limits: Tumor-adjacent and tumor-blood pairs shared a smaller degree of overlap than tumor region pairs. A small share of top clones, only about 7-24%, was found in all five tumor regions.

In its sample, this clonotype was seen once. The antigen remains undetermined. From 500 ng total RNA, TCR beta cDNA was generated with a primer in the constant region. Library construction for TCR beta comprised three nested multiplex PCR rounds performed with slightly modified ARM-PCR. For around 11 cycles apiece, the opening two PCR rounds ran with TRBV1-TRBV30 forward primers and a C-beta reverse primer. TCRdb recomputed calls from the multiplex PCR reads with MiXCR, one row per CDR3 protein. Here the sample spans tens of thousands of distinct CDR3 sequences, 79% being singletons. The CDR3 covers 15 residues. Germline V lookup: CDR1 SGHAT, CDR2 FQNNGV. Trimming removed 1 base at V and 5 bases at J, with 15 bases between. Starting material for RNA and DNA co-extraction consisted of 20-30 mg of unsorted bulk tissue. Surgery removed the patients' primary liver carcinoma. Each tumor specimen held more than 80% viable tumor cells.

This sequence originates from a woman aged 25 to 45 with primary liver carcinoma and hepatitis B virus infection. Sequences were obtained from liver tumor tissue from sampling region 4. The subset was: tumor region T4, right-lateral pole. The chain is built from TRBV11-2 and TRBJ2-7, with D unresolved. The CDR3 DNA follows: TGTGCCAGCAGCTTAGGAGTTAGCACTTCCCACGAGCAGTACTTC. This gives the protein CASSLGVSTSHEQYF.